The T cell receptor (beta chain) under discussion was sequenced for a study of blood T cell repertoires in COVID-19. Across the whole study: T cells, B-cell-depleted T cells, or PBMCs supplied cDNA or gDNA.

CDR1 is SGDLS, CDR2 YYNGEE, per germline. V lost 4 bases and J lost 4; bases outside the gene matches: 8. This CDR3 has 15 amino acids. Repertoires were generated with immunoSEQ multiplex PCR, while TCRdb's copy carries only in-frame clones and drops some. In the table there are 120,000 to 150,000 clones, around 84% of which are singletons. The gene calls are TRBV9 and TRBJ1-2, with 9 bases matching TRBD1. Material: PBMCs or T cells enriched from blood (not recorded which). This clonotype originated in a woman between 50 and 59 years old who had been exposed to COVID-19. The CDR3 coding sequence is TGTGCCAGCAGCCCCGCCGGGACAGGGACCTATGGCTACACCTTC. Its protein is CASSPAGTGTYGYTF.